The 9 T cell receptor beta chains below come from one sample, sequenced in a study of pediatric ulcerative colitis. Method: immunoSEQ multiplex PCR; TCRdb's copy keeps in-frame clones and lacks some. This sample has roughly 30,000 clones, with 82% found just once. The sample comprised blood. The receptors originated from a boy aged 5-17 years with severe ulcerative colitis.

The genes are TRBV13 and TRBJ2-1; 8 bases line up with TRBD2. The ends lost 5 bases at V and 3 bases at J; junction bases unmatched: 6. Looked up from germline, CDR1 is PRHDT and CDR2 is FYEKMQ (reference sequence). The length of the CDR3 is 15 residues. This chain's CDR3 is CASSHMAGGYNEQFF. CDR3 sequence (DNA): TGTGCCAGCAGCCATATGGCGGGGGGCTACAATGAGCAGTTCTTC.

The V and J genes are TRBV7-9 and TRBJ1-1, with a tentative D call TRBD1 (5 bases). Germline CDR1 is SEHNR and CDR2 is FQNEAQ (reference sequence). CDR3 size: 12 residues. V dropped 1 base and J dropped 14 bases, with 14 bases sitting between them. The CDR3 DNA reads TGTGCCAGCAGCTTAGGGGCAGGCGCAGGGTTCTTT. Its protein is CASSLGAGAGFF. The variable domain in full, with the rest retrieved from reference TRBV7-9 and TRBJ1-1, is DTGVSQNPRHKITKRGQNVTFRCDPISEHNRLYWYRQTLGQGPEFLTYFQNEAQLEKSRLLSDRFSAERPKGSFSTLEIQRTEQGDSAMYLCASSLGAGAGFFGQGTRLTVV.

CDR3 bases: TGTGCCAGCAGTGTTTTAGGGAACACCATATATTTT. Translation gives CASSVLGNTIYF. The chain employs TRBV6-1 and TRBJ1-3; no reliable D call. The CDR3 runs 12 residues. V gave up 4 bases and J gave up 7 bases, with 8 bases separating them. Germline lookup yields CDR1 MNHNS and CDR2 SASEGT.

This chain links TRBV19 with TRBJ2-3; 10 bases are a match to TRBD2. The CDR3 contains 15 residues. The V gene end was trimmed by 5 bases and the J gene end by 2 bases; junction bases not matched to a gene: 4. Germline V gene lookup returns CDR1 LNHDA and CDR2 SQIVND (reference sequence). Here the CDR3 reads CASSSLAGDTDTQYF. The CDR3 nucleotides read TGTGCCAGTAGTTCCCTAGCGGGAGACACAGATACGCAGTATTTT.

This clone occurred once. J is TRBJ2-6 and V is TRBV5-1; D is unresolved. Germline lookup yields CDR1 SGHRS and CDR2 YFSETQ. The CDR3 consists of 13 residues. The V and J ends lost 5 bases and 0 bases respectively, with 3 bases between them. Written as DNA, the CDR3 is TGCGCCAGCAGGAGCTCTGGGGCCAACGTCCTGACTTTC. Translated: CASRSSGANVLTF.

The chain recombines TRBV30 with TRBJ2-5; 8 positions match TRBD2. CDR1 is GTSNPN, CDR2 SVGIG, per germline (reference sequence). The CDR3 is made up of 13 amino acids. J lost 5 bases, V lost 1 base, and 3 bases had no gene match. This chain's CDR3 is CAWSGGGGETQYF. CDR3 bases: TGTGCCTGGAGTGGCGGCGGGGGGGAGACCCAGTACTTC.

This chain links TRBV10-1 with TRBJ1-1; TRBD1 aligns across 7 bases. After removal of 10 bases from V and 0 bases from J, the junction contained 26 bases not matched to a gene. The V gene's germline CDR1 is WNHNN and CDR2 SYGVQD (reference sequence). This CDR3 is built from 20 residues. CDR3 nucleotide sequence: TGCGCCACCCGCTCGGTCGCCTCGGACAGGCGCTTGGAATTGAACACTGAAGCTTTCTTT. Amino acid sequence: CATRSVASDRRLELNTEAFF.

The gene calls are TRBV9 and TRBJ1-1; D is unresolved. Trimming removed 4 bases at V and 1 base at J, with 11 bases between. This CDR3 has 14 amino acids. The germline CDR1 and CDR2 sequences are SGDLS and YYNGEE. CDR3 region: CASSPNSRNTEAFF. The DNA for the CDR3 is TGTGCCAGCAGCCCAAACTCGAGGAACACTGAAGCTTTCTTT.

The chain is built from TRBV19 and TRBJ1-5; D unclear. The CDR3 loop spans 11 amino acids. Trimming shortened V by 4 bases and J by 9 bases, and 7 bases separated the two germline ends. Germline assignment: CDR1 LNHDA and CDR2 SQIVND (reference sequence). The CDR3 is CASSTLGPQHF. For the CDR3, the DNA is TGTGCCAGTAGTACTCTCGGGCCCCAGCATTTT.